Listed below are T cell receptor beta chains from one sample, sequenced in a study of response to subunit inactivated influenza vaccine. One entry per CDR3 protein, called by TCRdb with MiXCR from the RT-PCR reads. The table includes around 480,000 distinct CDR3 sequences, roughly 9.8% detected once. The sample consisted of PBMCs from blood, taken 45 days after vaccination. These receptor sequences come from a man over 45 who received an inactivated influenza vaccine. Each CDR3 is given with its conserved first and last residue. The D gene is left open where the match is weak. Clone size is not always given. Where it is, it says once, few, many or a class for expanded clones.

CDR3: CASTIRDRVDNEQFF
DNA: TGTGCCAGCACAATCCGGGACAGGGTGGACAATGAGCAGTTCTTC
V: TRBV12-3/TRBV12-4
J: TRBJ2-1
size: few
D: TRBD1

CDR3: CSVVKPHGNLAKNIQYF
DNA: TGCAGCGTTGTAAAGCCGCATGGGAACCTAGCCAAAAACATTCAGTACTTC
V: TRBV29-1
J: TRBJ2-4
size: few
D: .

CDR3: CASSTSPGSEAFF
DNA: TGTGCCAGCAGCACATCGCCTGGGTCTGAAGCTTTCTTT
V: TRBV7-2
J: TRBJ1-1
size: few
D: .

CDR3: CSAREGSGSRASVF
DNA: TGCAGTGCTAGAGAAGGCAGCGGGAGTCGAGCGTCCGTCTTC
V: TRBV20-1
J: TRBJ2-1
size: .
D: TRBD2

CDR3: CASRFGQGGTEAFF
DNA: TGTGCCAGCAGATTCGGACAGGGTGGAACTGAAGCTTTCTTT
V: TRBV7-2
J: TRBJ1-1
size: .
D: TRBD1

CDR3: CATSDSGLGGTDTQYF
DNA: TGTGCCACCAGTGACTCCGGACTTGGAGGGACAGATACGCAGTATTTT
V: TRBV24-1
J: TRBJ2-3
size: many
D: .

CDR3: CSARDLPGAYEQYF
DNA: TGCAGTGCTAGAGATTTACCGGGAGCCTACGAGCAGTACTTC
V: TRBV20-1
J: TRBJ2-7
size: .
D: .

CDR3: CASSLNSAGAEAFF
DNA: TGTGCCAGCAGCTTAAATTCGGCGGGAGCTGAAGCTTTCTTT
V: TRBV7-3
J: TRBJ1-1
size: .
D: .

CDR3: CASSTRGHEQYF
DNA: TGTGCCAGCAGCACGCGGGGCCACGAGCAGTACTTC
V: TRBV12-3/TRBV12-4
J: TRBJ2-7
size: many
D: .

CDR3: CASSSRGQEYNEQFF
DNA: TGTGCCAGCAGTTCAAGGGGACAGGAGTACAATGAGCAGTTCTTC
V: TRBV6-2/TRBV6-3
J: TRBJ2-1
size: .
D: TRBD1

CDR3: CASKNSRDNSYEQYF
DNA: TGTGCCAGCAAGAACAGCCGGGACAACTCCTACGAGCAGTACTTC
V: TRBV12-3/TRBV12-4
J: TRBJ2-7
size: many
D: .

CDR3: CSARGALGVATDTQYF
DNA: TGCAGTGCTAGAGGCGCTTTGGGCGTGGCCACAGATACGCAGTATTTT
V: TRBV20-1
J: TRBJ2-3
size: few
D: .

CDR3: CASSRYTGRTGELFF
DNA: TGTGCCAGCAGCCGTTACACAGGGCGCACCGGGGAGCTGTTTTTT
V: TRBV6-1
J: TRBJ2-2
size: .
D: .

CDR3: CASSQEGSGNRDEQFF
DNA: TGTGCCAGCAGCCAAGAAGGTAGCGGGAATAGGGATGAGCAGTTCTTC
V: TRBV4-2
J: TRBJ2-1
size: few
D: TRBD2

CDR3: CASSFFIKETQYF
DNA: TGTGCCAGCAGCTTTTTTATCAAAGAGACCCAGTACTTC
V: TRBV5-5
J: TRBJ2-5
size: .
D: .

CDR3: CASSIAGDFDEQFF
DNA: TGTGCCAGCAGTATAGCGGGGGACTTTGATGAGCAGTTCTTC
V: TRBV12-3/TRBV12-4
J: TRBJ2-1
size: few
D: TRBD2

CDR3: CASSYGQIEAFF
DNA: TGTGCCAGCAGTTATGGACAGATTGAAGCTTTCTTT
V: TRBV6-6
J: TRBJ1-1
size: .
D: .

CDR3: CSAGGVVRGEQYF
DNA: TGCAGCGCGGGAGGGGTAGTAAGGGGCGAGCAGTACTTC
V: TRBV29-1
J: TRBJ2-7
size: .
D: TRBD2

CDR3: CSARVQGGGNQPQHF
DNA: TGCAGTGCTAGAGTCCAGGGAGGGGGCAATCAGCCCCAGCATTTT
V: TRBV20-1
J: TRBJ1-5
size: .
D: .

CDR3: CASSPQQEREQFF
DNA: TGTGCCAGCTCGCCTCAACAGGAAAGGGAGCAGTTCTTC
V: TRBV18
J: TRBJ2-1
size: .
D: .

CDR3: CASSLPSGLRYSNQPQHF
DNA: TGTGCCAGCAGTTTACCCTCGGGGCTCCGATATAGCAATCAGCCCCAGCATTTT
V: TRBV28
J: TRBJ1-5
size: .
D: .

CDR3: CASSEGQLVYNEQFF
DNA: TGTGCCAGCAGTGAAGGACAGTTGGTCTACAATGAGCAGTTCTTC
V: TRBV2
J: TRBJ2-1
size: .
D: .

CDR3: CASSYTLREQYF
DNA: TGTGCCAGCAGTTACACACTCCGCGAGCAGTACTTC
V: TRBV6-2/TRBV6-3
J: TRBJ2-7
size: .
D: .

CDR3: CASSLAGALYEQYF
DNA: TGCGCCAGCAGCTTGGCAGGGGCCCTCTACGAGCAGTACTTC
V: TRBV5-1
J: TRBJ2-7
size: many
D: .

CDR3: CASSFGRSNEKLFF
DNA: TGTGCCAGCAGTTTCGGACGGAGTAATGAAAAACTGTTTTTT
V: TRBV12-3/TRBV12-4
J: TRBJ1-4
size: many
D: .

CDR3: CASSTGQGSTGELFF
DNA: TGTGCCAGCAGCACAGGACAGGGAAGCACCGGGGAGCTGTTTTTT
V: TRBV9
J: TRBJ2-2
size: .
D: TRBD1

CDR3: CASSSSVSNEQFF
DNA: TGTGCCAGCAGCTCAAGTGTCTCCAATGAGCAGTTCTTC
V: TRBV7-8
J: TRBJ2-1
size: many
D: .

CDR3: CASSLAGTSGSDEQFF
DNA: TGTGCCAGCAGTTTGGCCGGGACTAGCGGGTCCGATGAGCAGTTCTTC
V: TRBV12-3/TRBV12-4
J: TRBJ2-1
size: .
D: TRBD2

CDR3: CASSLGRSSSYEQYF
DNA: TGTGCCAGCAGCTTAGGTCGCTCCAGCTCCTACGAGCAGTACTTC
V: TRBV11-2
J: TRBJ2-7
size: few
D: .